This T cell receptor (beta chain) was captured by sequencing in a study of cytomegalovirus exposure and HLA in healthy donors. This CDR3 is built from 16 residues. The V gene lost 5 bases and the J gene lost 3 bases, with 14 bases spanning the gap. In germline, CDR1 is LGHNA, CDR2 YSLEER. The study ran its PCR with 60 Vbeta and 13 Jbeta primers. The method was immunoSEQ multiplex PCR; TCRdb's version includes in-frame clones alone and lacks a portion of them. Of roughly 120,000 clones detected, about four fifths appear once; the ten largest clones hold roughly 4.3%. The chain carries TRBV4-3 and TRBJ1-6; D unclear. The receptor comes from a man aged 25 to 45 in good health and CMV-seropositive. The source material was PBMCs. CDR3 nucleotide sequence: TGCGCCAGCAGCTTAGGTCTAGGGAGCTATAATTCACCCCTCCACTTT. As protein: CASSLGLGSYNSPLHF.